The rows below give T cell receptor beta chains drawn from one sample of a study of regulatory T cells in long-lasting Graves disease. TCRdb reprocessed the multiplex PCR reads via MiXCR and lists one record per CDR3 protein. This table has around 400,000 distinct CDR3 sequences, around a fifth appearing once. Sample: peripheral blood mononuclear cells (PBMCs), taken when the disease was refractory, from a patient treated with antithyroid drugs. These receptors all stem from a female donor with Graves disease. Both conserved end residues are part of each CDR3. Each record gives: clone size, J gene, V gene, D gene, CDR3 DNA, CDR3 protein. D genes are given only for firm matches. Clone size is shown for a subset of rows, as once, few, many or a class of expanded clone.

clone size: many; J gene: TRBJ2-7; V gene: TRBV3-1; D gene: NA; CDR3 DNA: TGTGCCAGCAGCCATTCGCCCCCGTTAGAGACCTACGAGCAGTACTTC; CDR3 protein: CASSHSPPLETYEQYF
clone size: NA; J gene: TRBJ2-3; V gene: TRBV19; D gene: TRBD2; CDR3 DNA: TGTGCCAGTAGTATAAGCGGGAGCGGCACAGATACGCAGTATTTT; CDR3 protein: CASSISGSGTDTQYF
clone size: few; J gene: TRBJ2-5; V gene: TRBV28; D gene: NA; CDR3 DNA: TGTGCCAGCAAACCCCTCCACGGTGGGCATGGAGTGACCCAGTACTTC; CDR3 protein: CASKPLHGGHGVTQYF
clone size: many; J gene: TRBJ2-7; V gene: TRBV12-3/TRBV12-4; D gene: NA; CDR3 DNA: TGTGCCAGCAGAGTCGGGGCTCGAGACGAGCAGTACTTC; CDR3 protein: CASRVGARDEQYF
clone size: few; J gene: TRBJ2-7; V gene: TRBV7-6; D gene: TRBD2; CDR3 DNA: TGTGCCAGCAGCCCAGAGCGGAGCGGGAAGCACGAGCAGTACTTC; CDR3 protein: CASSPERSGKHEQYF
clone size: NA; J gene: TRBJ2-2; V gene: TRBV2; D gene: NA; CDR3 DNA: TGTGCCAGCAGCGTAGCGAGCTCCACCGGGGAGCTGTTTTTT; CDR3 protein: CASSVASSTGELFF
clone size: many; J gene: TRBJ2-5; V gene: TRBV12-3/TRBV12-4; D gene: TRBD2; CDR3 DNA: TGTGCCAGCAGACCTAGCGGTAACCAAGAGACCCAGTACTTC; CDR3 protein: CASRPSGNQETQYF
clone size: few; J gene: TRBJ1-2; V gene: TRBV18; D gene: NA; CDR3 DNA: TGTGCCAGCTCACCACTCGGCCAGGACTATGGCTACACCTTC; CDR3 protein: CASSPLGQDYGYTF
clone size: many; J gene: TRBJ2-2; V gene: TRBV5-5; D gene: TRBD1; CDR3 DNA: TGTGCCAGCAGCTTGTACGACAGGGGCGCCGGGGAGCTGTTTTTT; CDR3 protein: CASSLYDRGAGELFF
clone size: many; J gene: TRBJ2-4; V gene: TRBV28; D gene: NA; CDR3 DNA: TGTGCCAGCAGTTTGGCCCTAAACATTCAGTACTTC; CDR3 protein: CASSLALNIQYF
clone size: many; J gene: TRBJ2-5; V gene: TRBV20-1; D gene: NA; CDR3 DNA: TGCAGTCCAGAGCGGGCGAGGGAGACCCAGTACTTC; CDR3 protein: CSPERARETQYF
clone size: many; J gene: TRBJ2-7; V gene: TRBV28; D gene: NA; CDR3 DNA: TGTGCCAGCAGTTTAGCCCAAGGCGAGCAGTACTTC; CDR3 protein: CASSLAQGEQYF
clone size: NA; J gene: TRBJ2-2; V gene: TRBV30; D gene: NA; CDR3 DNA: TGTGCCTGGAGTGTAAACAGGATTAACACCGGGGAGCTGTTTTTT; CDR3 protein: CAWSVNRINTGELFF
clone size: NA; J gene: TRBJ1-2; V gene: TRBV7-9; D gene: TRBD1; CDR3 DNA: TGTGCCAGCAGCCCCGGACAGGGGGTGGGCGGCTACACCTTC; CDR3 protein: CASSPGQGVGGYTF
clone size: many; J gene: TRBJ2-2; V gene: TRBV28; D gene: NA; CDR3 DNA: TGTGCCAGCAGTTTATGGTTTAACGGGGAGCTGTTTTTT; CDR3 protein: CASSLWFNGELFF
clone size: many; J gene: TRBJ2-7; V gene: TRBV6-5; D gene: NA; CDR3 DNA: TGTGCCAGCAGTTATACTGGCGAGCACGAGCAGTACTTC; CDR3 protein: CASSYTGEHEQYF